The T cell receptor beta chain described here comes from a study of shared clonotypes between healthy human individuals. The method was immunoSEQ multiplex PCR; TCRdb's version includes in-frame clones alone and lacks a portion of them. In the table there are a few million clones, over 85% of which are singletons. About this clone: The antigen is unknown.

Study conclusions and caveats: Specimens sampled were limited to blood, with tissue repertoires likely differing. Between a few donors, naive CD4 clonotypes were shared at a level of about 5%.

Trimming at V came to 5 bases and at J to 2 bases, leaving 5 bases not matched to a gene. Germline V CDR1 and CDR2: SGHNT, YYREEE (reference sequence). The CDR3 is made up of 15 amino acids. Sequenced: naive CD4+ T cells from PBMCs. Specified subset: CD45RA+ positively selected. The chain carries TRBV5-4 and TRBJ2-1; 9 bases are shared with TRBD1. This receptor was identified in a man aged 18 to 35 in good health. Some clones in this sample may be carry-over from other donors' samples. The DNA of the CDR3 is TGTGCCAGCAGGGAGGACAGGGGAACCTACAATGAGCAGTTCTTC. Translated: CASREDRGTYNEQFF.